The 28 T cell receptor beta chains given below trace back to one sample, sequenced in a study of early stage breast cancer tumors (dated by TCRdb to between 2016 and 2019). Library preparation used the immunoSEQ multiplex PCR assay. TCRdb mirrors the immuneACCESS table, restricted to in-frame sequences. Some clones are absent from its copies; in checked studies, under half trace to an unresolved V gene, and the reason for the others is unknown. Across this sample there are fewer than 90,000 clones, with approximately 79% seen only once. About 3.6% of the sample lies in the top ten. Sequencing input: blood. All receptors derive from a person aged 55 to 70 with breast cancer.

The gene calls are TRBV7-8 and TRBJ1-5; possibly TRBD1 for D (5 bases). Germline V gene lookup returns CDR1 SGHVS and CDR2 FQNEAQ. The length of the CDR3 is 15 residues. V lost 2 bases, J lost 1 base, and 9 bases lay in between. The CDR3 bases are TGTGCCAGCAGCTTACGGGGACGGAGCAATCAGCCCCAGCATTTT. This gives the protein CASSLRGRSNQPQHF.

The rearrangement links TRBV20-1 to TRBJ1-2; D is unclear. CDR1 DFQATT and CDR2 SNEGSKA come from the germline V gene (reference sequence). V dropped 5 bases and J dropped 11 bases, with 12 bases sitting between them. The CDR3 length is 10 residues. The CDR3 is CSASGPRYTF. As DNA, the CDR3 is TGCAGTGCTTCAGGCCCGAGGTACACCTTC.

This clone was counted a single time. The CDR3 is CASSFARRGFTDTQYF. The CDR3 nucleotides are TGTGCCAGCAGCTTTGCTAGAAGGGGGTTCACAGATACGCAGTATTTT. This chain uses TRBV7-9 with TRBJ2-3; maybe TRBD1 (6 bases). This CDR3 has 16 amino acids. With 3 bases removed from V and 2 bases from J, the gap between germline ends came to 15 bases. The V gene's germline CDR1 is SEHNR and CDR2 FQNEAQ (reference sequence).

The rearrangement joins TRBV6-6 to TRBJ2-2; possibly TRBD1 for D (6 bases). V gave up 5 bases and J gave up 0 bases, with 7 bases separating them. This CDR3 contains 14 residues. CDR1 is MNHNY, CDR2 SVGAGI, per germline (reference sequence). This chain's CDR3 is CASSRQANTGELFF. For the CDR3, the DNA is TGTGCCAGCAGTCGACAGGCGAACACCGGGGAGCTGTTTTTT.

Only a few counts were recorded for this clone. This chain uses TRBV12-5 with TRBJ1-1, with a weak D call TRBD1 (5 bases). Germline V gives CDR1 LGHNT, CDR2 FRNRAP. The germline V and J ends were trimmed by 2 bases and 12 bases, with 10 bases remaining between them. CDR3 length equals 11 residues. The CDR3 region has the DNA TGTGCTAGTGGTTTGTCAGGGAGGACTTTCTTT. Encoded protein: CASGLSGRTFF.

This chain links TRBV5-4 with TRBJ2-3, with 9 bases aligning to TRBD1. CDR3 size: 16 residues. Per the germline V gene, CDR1 is SGHNT and CDR2 is YYREEE (reference sequence). The V and J ends lost 3 bases and 5 bases, in that order; junction bases with no gene match: 10. DNA of the CDR3: TGTGCCAGCAGCTCCGGAAAACAGGGGGCCGGAGATACGCAGTATTTT. It specifies CASSSGKQGAGDTQYF.

This chain links TRBV5-1 with TRBJ2-2; a possible D gene is TRBD2 (5 bases). The CDR3 contains 14 residues. Germline-derived CDR1 and CDR2 are SGHRS and YFSETQ. V was clipped by 5 bases and J by 6 bases, with 14 bases between them. CDR3 loop: CASSSGLNSGELFF. The CDR3 DNA reads TGCGCCAGCAGTTCGGGGTTAAATTCCGGGGAGCTGTTTTTT.

This clone was seen more than once but under ten times. This rearrangement joins TRBV7-6 to TRBJ2-2; D may be TRBD1 (5 bases). The V gene lost 6 bases and the J gene lost 7 bases, with 12 bases spanning the gap. The CDR3 loop spans 13 amino acids. Germline loops: CDR1 SGHVS, CDR2 FNYEAQ. The CDR3 DNA reads TGTGCCAGCAGTTTTCCTAGGGGCGGGGAGCTGTTTTTT. This codes for CASSFPRGGELFF.

The rearrangement uses TRBV2 and TRBJ1-6, with D unclear. Trimming stripped 2 bases from V and 10 bases from J, with 12 bases between. This CDR3 comprises 14 residues. Germline V lookup: CDR1 SNHLY, CDR2 FYNNEI. The CDR3 sequence: CASSERGVDSPLHF. The CDR3 DNA follows: TGTGCCAGCAGTGAACGGGGTGTGGACTCACCCCTCCACTTT.

The chain is built from TRBV2 and TRBJ2-7, with 10 bases lining up with TRBD2. Germline loops: CDR1 SNHLY, CDR2 FYNNEI. With 5 bases clipped from V and 0 bases from J, the junction kept 7 bases outside the gene matches. This CDR3 region has 16 residues. Here the CDR3 reads CASSSRLAGLSYEQYF. The CDR3, as DNA: TGTGCCAGCAGTTCCCGACTAGCGGGCCTCTCCTACGAGCAGTACTTC.

The chain uses TRBV4-2 and TRBJ2-3; 7 nucleotides agree with TRBD2. This CDR3 has 17 amino acids. V lost 0 bases and J lost 6; bases outside the gene matches: 12. Germline assignment: CDR1 LGHNA and CDR2 YNFKEQ. CDR3 amino acids: CASSQDRLADGRDTQYF. DNA for the CDR3: TGTGCCAGCAGCCAAGATCGGCTAGCGGACGGACGGGATACGCAGTATTTT.

This chain joins TRBV6-6 and TRBJ1-4; the match to TRBD1 covers 8 bases. Germline V gene lookup returns CDR1 MNHNY and CDR2 SVGAGI (reference sequence). The CDR3 is 15 residues long. With 1 base clipped from V and 9 bases from J, the junction kept 7 bases outside the gene matches. The CDR3 sequence: CASSYLGQGAQKLFF. In nucleotides, the CDR3 is TGTGCCAGCAGTTACTTAGGACAGGGAGCCCAAAAACTGTTTTTT.

This clone was found once. The V and J genes are TRBV7-8 and TRBJ1-4, with unresolved D. The germline gives CDR1 SGHVS, CDR2 FQNEAQ. V was pared by 5 bases and J by 2 bases, with 12 bases between. CDR3 length: 15 amino acids. CDR3 coding DNA: TGTGCCAGCAGCCCCGCGGGGAGGACTAATGAAAAACTGTTTTTT. The encoded protein is CASSPAGRTNEKLFF.

The chain joins TRBV5-1 to TRBJ1-6, with 7 positions matching TRBD1. The CDR3 consists of 14 residues. In germline, CDR1 is SGHRS, CDR2 YFSETQ. V trimming: 4 bases; J trimming: 6 bases; junction bases outside the gene matches: 4. In nucleotides, the CDR3 is TGCGCCAGCAGCCGGGACAGAACTAATTCACCCCTCCACTTT. Amino acids: CASSRDRTNSPLHF.

The genes are TRBV7-3 and TRBJ1-1; perhaps TRBD1 as D (5 bases). V lost 4 bases, J lost 1 base, and 10 bases lay in between. Germline V CDR1 and CDR2: SGHTA, FQGTGA. This CDR3 comprises 14 residues. The CDR3 is CASSSSGANTEAFF. The CDR3, as DNA: TGTGCCAGCAGCTCGTCCGGGGCGAACACTGAAGCTTTCTTT.

J is TRBJ1-3 and V is TRBV9; 7 positions agree with TRBD1. CDR1 is SGDLS and CDR2 is YYNGEE in the germline V gene. This CDR3 contains 16 residues. V trimming: 3 bases; J trimming: 2 bases; junction bases outside the gene matches: 8. The CDR3 loop is CASSGGIDRAGNTIYF. CDR3 nucleotide sequence: TGTGCCAGCAGCGGAGGAATCGACAGGGCTGGAAACACCATATATTTT.

The chain uses TRBV11-2 and TRBJ1-2, with no clear D. CDR1 is SGHAT, CDR2 FQNNGV, per germline. This CDR3 comprises 13 residues. The V gene lost 5 bases and the J gene lost 1 base, with 8 bases spanning the gap. Here the CDR3 reads CASSPDINYGYTF. The CDR3 DNA follows: TGTGCCAGCAGCCCCGACATTAACTATGGCTACACCTTC. The variable domain in full, completed from reference TRBV11-2 and TRBJ1-2, reads EAGVAQSPRYKIIEKRQSVAFWCNPISGHATLYWYQQILGQGPKLLIQFQNNGVVDDSQLPKDRFSAERLKGVDSTLKIQPAKLEDSAVYLCASSPDINYGYTFGSGTRLTVV.

The CDR3 DNA sequence: TGCGCCAGCAGAACCGGGACTAGCCTGTACCAAGAGACCCAGTACTTC. It yields the protein CASRTGTSLYQETQYF. The chain joins TRBV5-1 to TRBJ2-5, with 9 positions matching TRBD2. The length of the CDR3 is 16 residues. V trimming: 5 bases; J trimming: 0 bases; junction bases outside the gene matches: 8. Germline lookup yields CDR1 SGHRS and CDR2 YFSETQ.

This chain links TRBV21-1 with TRBJ2-2; the table calls TRBD1, which could not be checked here. TRBV21-1 is assigned pseudogene status. The CDR3 is 15 amino acids. The CDR3 nucleotides are TGTGCCAGCAAGGGACAGGGGCTGAACACCGGGGAGCTGTTTTTT. This sequence encodes CASKGQGLNTGELFF.

The rearrangement links TRBV5-1 to TRBJ1-5; D is unclear. The CDR3 sequence is 13 residues long. V shed 0 bases and J shed 0 bases, with 1 base lying between them. In germline, CDR1 is SGHRS, CDR2 YFSETQ. The DNA of the CDR3 is TGCGCCAGCAGCTTGGGTAGCAATCAGCCCCAGCATTTT. Protein sequence: CASSLGSNQPQHF.

The gene calls are TRBV6-6 and TRBJ2-5; 7 nucleotides align to TRBD1. This CDR3 has 14 residues. Trimming cost V 7 bases and J 7 bases; bases outside gene matches: 12. Germline CDR1 reads MNHNY; CDR2 reads SVGAGI (reference sequence). DNA of the CDR3: TGTGCCAGCACCTGGGACAGCTCGAGGGGGACCCAGTACTTC. Translation gives CASTWDSSRGTQYF.

A note on this clone: Other DNA sequences in this sample translate to the same CDR3. The chain recombines TRBV11-2 with TRBJ1-1; D is unclear. The germline V gene encodes CDR1 SGHAT and CDR2 FQNNGV. Trimming removed 2 bases from V and 1 base from J, with 5 bases in between. The CDR3 contains 13 residues. The CDR3 is CASSLKGNTEAFF. CDR3 DNA: TGTGCCAGCAGCTTAAAGGGGAACACTGAAGCTTTCTTT.

The chain uses TRBV7-2 and TRBJ1-5; 8 positions agree with TRBD1. J gave up 3 bases and V 5 bases, and 3 bases lay outside the gene matches. This CDR3 has 14 amino acids. The germline gives CDR1 SGHTA, CDR2 FQGNSA. The CDR3 coding sequence is TGTGCCAGCAGCAAGGACAGGGTCAATCAGCCCCAGCATTTT. It codes for CASSKDRVNQPQHF. The full variable domain, its missing parts supplied by reference TRBV7-2 and TRBJ1-5, is GAGVSQSPSNKVTEKGKDVELRCDPISGHTALYWYRQSLGQGLEFLIYFQGNSAPDKSGLPSDRFSAERTGGSVSTLTIQRTQQEDSAVYLCASSKDRVNQPQHFGDGTRLSIL.

The V call is TRBV28, the J call TRBJ2-7; D call uncertain. The CDR3 is made up of 13 amino acids. Germline V gene data show CDR1 as MDHEN and CDR2 as SYDVKM. V was pared by 6 bases and J by 3 bases, with 12 bases between. The CDR3 bases are TGTGCCAGCAGCCCCCTGTTCGGCTACGAGCAGTACTTC. Translation: CASSPLFGYEQYF. Looking up the rest from reference TRBV28 and TRBJ2-7 gives the full variable domain: DVKVTQSSRYLVKRTGEKVFLECVQDMDHENMFWYRQDPGLGLRLIYFSYDVKMKEKGDIPEGYSVSREKKERFSLILESASTNQTSMYLCASSPLFGYEQYFGPGTRLTVT.

This chain links TRBV18 with TRBJ2-5; D remains unclear. Germline loops: CDR1 KGHSH, CDR2 LQKENI. This CDR3 contains 10 residues. The V gene lost 8 bases and the J gene lost 4 bases, with 5 bases spanning the gap. The CDR3 DNA sequence: TGTGCCAGCAGAGGAGAGACCCAGTACTTC. The encoded protein is CASRGETQYF.

The chain has TRBV19 and TRBJ2-2; D is undetermined. Germline V gene data show CDR1 as LNHDA and CDR2 as SQIVND (reference sequence). The germline V and J ends were trimmed by 3 bases and 1 base, with 6 bases remaining between them. This CDR3 region has 14 residues. CDR3 DNA: TGTGCCAGTAGTATCATGGGGAACACCGGGGAGCTGTTTTTT. Encoded protein: CASSIMGNTGELFF.

This chain uses TRBV4-1 with TRBJ1-1; 7 bases agree with TRBD1. The CDR3 sequence is 15 residues long. With V trimmed by 4 bases and J by 0 bases, 5 bases remained unmatched. The germline V gene encodes CDR1 MGHRA and CDR2 YSYEKL. CDR3 loop: CASSRGQAMNTEAFF. CDR3 in DNA: TGCGCCAGCAGCCGCGGACAGGCCATGAACACTGAAGCTTTCTTT.

The J gene is TRBJ1-5, the V gene TRBV5-6, with D hard to call. CDR1 and CDR2 (germline): SGHDT, YYEEEE. This CDR3 is 12 amino acids long. Trimming stripped 1 base from V and 7 bases from J, with 6 bases between. DNA for the CDR3: TGTGCCAGCAGCTTGCTTGGGCAGCCCCAGCATTTT. It translates to CASSLLGQPQHF.